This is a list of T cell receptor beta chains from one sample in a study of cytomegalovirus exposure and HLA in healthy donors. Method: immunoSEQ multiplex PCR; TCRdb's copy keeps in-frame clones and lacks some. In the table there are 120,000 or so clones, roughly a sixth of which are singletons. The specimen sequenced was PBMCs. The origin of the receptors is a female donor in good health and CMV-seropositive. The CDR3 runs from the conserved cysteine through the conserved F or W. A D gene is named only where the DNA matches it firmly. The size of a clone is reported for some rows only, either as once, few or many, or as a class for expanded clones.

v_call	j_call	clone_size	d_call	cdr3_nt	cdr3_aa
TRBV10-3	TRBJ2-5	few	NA	TGTGCCATCAGTGAGTCGATGATGGGGGCAGGGAAGGAGACCCAGTACTTC	CAISESMMGAGKETQYF
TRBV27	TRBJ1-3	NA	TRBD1	TGTGCCAGCAGTTTAGGACAGGGCGCTGGAAACACCATATATTTT	CASSLGQGAGNTIYF
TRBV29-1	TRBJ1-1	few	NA	TGCAGCGTTGAACCCCTGTGGACAGAAGCTTTCTTT	CSVEPLWTEAFF
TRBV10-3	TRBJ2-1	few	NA	TGTGCCATCAGTGAGTCCCGAACAGGGCCAAGCTCCTACAATGAGCAGTTCTTC	CAISESRTGPSSYNEQFF
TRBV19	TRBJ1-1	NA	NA	TGTGCCAGTAGTATCCCCCCGGGGACAAGGAACACTGAAGCTTTCTTT	CASSIPPGTRNTEAFF
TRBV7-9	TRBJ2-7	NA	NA	TGTGCCAGCAGCCCAGGGAACTACGAGCAGTACTTC	CASSPGNYEQYF
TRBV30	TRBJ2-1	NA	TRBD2	TGTGCCTGGAGAAAACTAGCGGGAGGGTCCTACAATGAGCAGTTCTTC	CAWRKLAGGSYNEQFF
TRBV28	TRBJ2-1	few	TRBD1	TGTGCCAGCAGCCAAGGGACAGGGGATTCCAATGAGCAGTTCTTC	CASSQGTGDSNEQFF
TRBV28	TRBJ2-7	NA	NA	TGTGCCAGCAGTTTCCGCGGGGATGGGGACTACGAGCAGTACTTC	CASSFRGDGDYEQYF
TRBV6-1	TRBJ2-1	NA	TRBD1	TGTGCCAGCAGTCCCGGACAGGGGTGGTACAATGAGCAGTTCTTC	CASSPGQGWYNEQFF
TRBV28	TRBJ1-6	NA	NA	TGTGCCAGCAGTTCCCACATCTATAATTCACCCCTCCACTTT	CASSSHIYNSPLHF
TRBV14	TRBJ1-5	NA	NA	TGTGCCAGCAGCCAAGATCTTCTTACGTTGAGGGGGGGATATACCAGGTGGGATCAGCCCCAGCATTTT	CASSQDLLTLRGGYTRWDQPQHF
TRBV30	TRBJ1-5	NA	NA	TGTGCCTGGAAGGGGGGCAATCAGCCCCAGCATTTT	CAWKGGNQPQHF
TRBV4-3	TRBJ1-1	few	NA	TGCGCCAGCAGCCATGGGGGGGGTTATGACAGTTTGAACACTGAAGCTTTCTTT	CASSHGGGYDSLNTEAFF
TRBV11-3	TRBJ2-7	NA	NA	TGTGCCAGCAGCTCGAGGGTCCGTCTCGAGCAGTACTTC	CASSSRVRLEQYF
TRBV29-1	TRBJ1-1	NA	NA	TGCAGCGAGAGTAACACTGAAGCTTTCTTT	CSESNTEAFF
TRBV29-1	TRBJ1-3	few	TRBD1	TGCAGCGTTGAAGAGACAGGGGGAAACACCATATATTTT	CSVEETGGNTIYF
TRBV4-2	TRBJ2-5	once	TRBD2	TGTGCCAGCAGCCAAAGACGGGGGGGAGCAGAGACCCAGTACTTC	CASSQRRGGAETQYF
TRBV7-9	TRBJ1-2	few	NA	TGTGCCAGCAGTCCAGAGGGTAACTATGGCTACACCTTC	CASSPEGNYGYTF
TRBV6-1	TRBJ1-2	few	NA	TGTGCCAGCAGTGATTTCGGGGACAAAGCTAACTATGGCTACACCTTC	CASSDFGDKANYGYTF
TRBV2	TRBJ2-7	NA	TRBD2	TGTGCCAGCAGTCGATTCGTCCGGGAGGGCCGCTACGAGCAGTACTTC	CASSRFVREGRYEQYF
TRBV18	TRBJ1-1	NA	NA	TGTGCCAGCTCACCAAGGACAGAAACTTTTGGTACTGAAGCTTTCTTT	CASSPRTETFGTEAFF
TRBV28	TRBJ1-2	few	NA	TGTGCCAGCAGTATCGGACAGTATGGCTACACCTTC	CASSIGQYGYTF
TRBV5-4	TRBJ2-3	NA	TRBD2	TGTGCCAGCAGCTCACTAGCGCGGTCGACAGATACGCAGTATTTT	CASSSLARSTDTQYF
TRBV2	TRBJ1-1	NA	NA	TGTGCCAGCATCGACCCAGAGGCAGGGATGACTGAAGCTTTCTTT	CASIDPEAGMTEAFF
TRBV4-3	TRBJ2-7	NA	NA	TGCGCCAGCAGCCAATACGGGGGCTCCTACGAGCAGTACTTC	CASSQYGGSYEQYF
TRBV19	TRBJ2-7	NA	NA	TGTGCCAGTAAACTATCGGTACAAAACTACGAGCAGTACTTC	CASKLSVQNYEQYF
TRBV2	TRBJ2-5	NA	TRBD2	TGTGCCAGCAGTAGGGGACTAGCGGCGCAAGAGACCCAGTACTTC	CASSRGLAAQETQYF
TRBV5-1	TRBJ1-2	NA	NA	TGCGCCAGCAGCTTGGCCCCGCAGGACTATGGCTACACCTTC	CASSLAPQDYGYTF
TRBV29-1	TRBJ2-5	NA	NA	TGCAGCGTTCTAGGTAGCTCGGAGACCCAGTACTTC	CSVLGSSETQYF
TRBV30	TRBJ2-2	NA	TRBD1	TGTGCCTGGAGAATCCCGGGACAGGGATTAACCGGGGAGCTGTTTTTT	CAWRIPGQGLTGELFF
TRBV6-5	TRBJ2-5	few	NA	TGTGCCAGCACCCCCCCCGGACAGAACCAAGAGACCCAGTACTTC	CASTPPGQNQETQYF
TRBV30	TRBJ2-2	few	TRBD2	TGTGCCTGGAGTGGGGGACTAGCGGATATCACCGGGGAGCTGTTTTTT	CAWSGGLADITGELFF
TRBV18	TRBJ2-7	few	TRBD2	TGTGCCAGCTCACCGGGACTAGCGGGAGCCTACGAGCAGTACTTC	CASSPGLAGAYEQYF
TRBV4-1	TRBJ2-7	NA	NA	TGCGCCAGCAGCCAAACGACCAGGGGAAGCTCCTACGAGCAGTACTTC	CASSQTTRGSSYEQYF
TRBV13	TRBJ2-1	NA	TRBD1	TGTGCCAGCAGCTTAGGCGAGGACAGGGAGGATGAGCAGTTCTTC	CASSLGEDREDEQFF
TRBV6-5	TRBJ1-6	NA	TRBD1	TGTGCCAGCAGTTACGAGGGACAGGGAAGAAGTCCCCTCCACTTT	CASSYEGQGRSPLHF
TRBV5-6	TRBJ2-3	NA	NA	TGTGCCAGCAGCCCCTTTGGCAGGGTCACAGATACGCAGTATTTT	CASSPFGRVTDTQYF
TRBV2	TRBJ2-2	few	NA	TGTGCCAGCAGTGAATCGGGTGGTACCGGGGAGCTGTTTTTT	CASSESGGTGELFF
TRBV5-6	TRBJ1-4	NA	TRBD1	TGTGCCAGCAGCCACCCCCCGGGACAGCCAAATGAAAAACTGTTTTTT	CASSHPPGQPNEKLFF
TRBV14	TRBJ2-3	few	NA	TGTGCCAGCAGCAGCCGAGGAGGGGGGGACACAGATACGCAGTATTTT	CASSSRGGGDTDTQYF
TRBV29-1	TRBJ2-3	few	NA	TGCAGCGTTAGAGGCAGGGCGGGGGATACGCAGTATTTT	CSVRGRAGDTQYF
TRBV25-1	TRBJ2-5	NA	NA	TGTGCCAGCAGTGAATACCCCGGGGAGAGGGAGACCCAGTACTTC	CASSEYPGERETQYF
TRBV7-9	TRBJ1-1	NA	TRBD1	TGTGCCAGCAGCTATGCAGGGGGTAGGGGTAGAACTGAAGCTTTCTTT	CASSYAGGRGRTEAFF
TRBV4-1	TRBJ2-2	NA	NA	TGCGCCAGCAGCCACCGTAACACCGGGGAGCTGTTTTTT	CASSHRNTGELFF
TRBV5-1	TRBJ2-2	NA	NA	TGCGCCAGCAGCTCCTACGACTGGACCGGGGAGCTGTTTTTT	CASSSYDWTGELFF
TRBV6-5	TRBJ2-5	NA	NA	TGTGCCAGCAATAACGGAGAGACCCAGTACTTC	CASNNGETQYF
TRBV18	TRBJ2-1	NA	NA	TGTGCCAGCTCACCACGAAACAGGGGGGGTGAGCAGTTCTTC	CASSPRNRGGEQFF
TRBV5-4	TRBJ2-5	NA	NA	TGTGCCAGCAGCTCCGACTACTTTCAAGAGACCCAGTACTTC	CASSSDYFQETQYF
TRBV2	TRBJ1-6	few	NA	TGTGCCAGCAGTTTTGACAGAGTTGGGGATTCACCCCTCCACTTT	CASSFDRVGDSPLHF
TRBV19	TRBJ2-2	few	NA	TGTGCCAGTAAAAGGGTCCGAGGGGGAGCCGGGGAGCTGTTTTTT	CASKRVRGGAGELFF
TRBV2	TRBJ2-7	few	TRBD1	TGTGCCAGCAGATCTCAGACAGGGGGTGCCTACGAGCAGTACTTC	CASRSQTGGAYEQYF
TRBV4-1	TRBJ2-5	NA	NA	TGCGCCAGCAGCCAAGTCTATGCGCAAGAGACCCAGTACTTC	CASSQVYAQETQYF
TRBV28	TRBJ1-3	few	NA	TGTGCCAGCAGTTCAACAGGTCCTGGAAACACCATATATTTT	CASSSTGPGNTIYF
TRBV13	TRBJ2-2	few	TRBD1	TGTGCCAGCAGCCGGACAGGGAGTGGGGGGGAGCTGTTTTTT	CASSRTGSGGELFF
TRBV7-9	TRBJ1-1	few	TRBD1	TGTGCCAGCAGCTCGGACAGGCGGGCGGCTTTCTTT	CASSSDRRAAFF
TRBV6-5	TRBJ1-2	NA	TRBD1	TGTGCCAGCAGTGCACAGGGGTCGATCTATGGCTACACCTTC	CASSAQGSIYGYTF
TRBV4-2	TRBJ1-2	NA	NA	TGTGCCAGCAGCCAAGATGGGCGGCAGGGCAAGAACTATGGCTACACCTTC	CASSQDGRQGKNYGYTF